The 10 T cell receptor beta chains given below trace back to one sample, sequenced in a study of radiation and T cells in renal cell carcinoma (dated by TCRdb to about 2020). The time point label corresponds to: baseline pretreatment blood. What this sample's treatment or condition label stands for: 15 Gy SBRT to primary tumor, nephrectomy 4 weeks later. The receptor library was made with the immunoSEQ multiplex PCR assay. TCRdb's version of the immuneACCESS table is confined to in-frame rearrangements and falls short of the full clone set. An unresolved V gene accounts for under half of the shortfall where checked; the remainder is of unknown origin. The sample contains approximately 110,000 clones, roughly four fifths of them found a single time. Around 2.8% of the sample is in the top ten clones. The source material was blood, sampled from a patient whose treatment included radiotherapy and nephrectomy. These TCRs come from a woman between 55 and 75 years old with renal cell carcinoma.

The CDR3 nucleotides are TGTGCCAGCAGCCAAGGGTTAGCGGGTCCCAAGTTCAATGAGCAGTTCTTC. Translation: CASSQGLAGPKFNEQFF. V gene TRBV4-2 combines with J gene TRBJ2-1, with 7 bases aligning to TRBD2. Per the germline V gene, CDR1 is LGHNA and CDR2 is YNFKEQ. The CDR3 covers 17 residues. The ends lost 1 base at V and 6 bases at J; junction bases unmatched: 12.

The DNA for the CDR3 is TGTGCCGGCCGGGACAGGGGGCGGAAAAGGGGGGATCAGCCCCAGCATTTT. Its translation is CAGRDRGRKRGDQPQHF. V and J are TRBV18 and TRBJ1-5; 12 bases line up with TRBD1. Germline V gene data show CDR1 as KGHSH and CDR2 as LQKENI. With V trimmed by 11 bases and J by 5 bases, 16 bases remained unmatched. The CDR3 sequence is 17 residues long. The complete variable domain, with remaining parts taken from reference TRBV18 and TRBJ1-5, reads NAGVMQNPRHLVRRRGQEARLRCSPMKGHSHVYWYRQLPEEGLKFMVYLQKENIIDESGMPKERFSAEFPKEGPSILRIQQVVRGDSAAYFCAGRDRGRKRGDQPQHFGDGTRLSIL.

The chain couples TRBV5-1 to TRBJ2-7, with D perhaps matching TRBD1 (6 bases). CDR1 and CDR2 from the germline V gene are SGHRS and YFSETQ. This CDR3 is built from 16 residues. V was pared by 0 bases and J by 2 bases, with 15 bases between. For the CDR3, the DNA is TGCGCCAGCAGCTTGGGCCGCCGGACAGCCACCTACGAGCAGTACTTC. Residues: CASSLGRRTATYEQYF.

This chain joins TRBV5-1 and TRBJ2-3, with D perhaps TRBD1 or TRBD2 (5 bases each). This CDR3 comprises 14 residues. V gave up 0 bases and J gave up 5 bases, with 10 bases separating them. Germline CDR1 and CDR2: SGHRS and YFSETQ. The CDR3 loop is CASSLGGARDTQYF. Here the CDR3 DNA reads TGCGCCAGCAGCTTGGGAGGGGCGCGAGATACGCAGTATTTT. The full variable domain, completed using reference TRBV5-1 and TRBJ2-3, is KAGVTQTPRYLIKTRGQQVTLSCSPISGHRSVSWYQQTPGQGLQFLFEYFSETQRNKGNFPGRFSGRQFSNSRSEMNVSTLELGDSALYLCASSLGGARDTQYFGPGTRLTVL.

This clone is a singleton in its sample. This chain uses TRBV10-1 with TRBJ2-5, with D possibly TRBD2 on 5 matching bases. The CDR3 sequence is 15 residues long. V lost 6 bases and J 1 base, leaving 15 bases between the germline ends. Germline loops: CDR1 WNHNN, CDR2 SYGVQD (reference sequence). CDR3 loop: CASSLGFEGQETQYF. The CDR3 DNA reads TGCGCCAGCAGCCTCGGGTTTGAGGGCCAAGAGACCCAGTACTTC.

The chain recombines TRBV5-1 with TRBJ1-2; D is perhaps TRBD1 (5 bases). CDR1 and CDR2 (germline): SGHRS, YFSETQ. The CDR3 has 13 amino acids. The germline V and J ends were trimmed by 1 base and 8 bases, with 12 bases remaining between them. The CDR3 region is CASSLSPGRGYTF. The CDR3 region has the DNA TGCGCCAGCAGCTTGTCCCCAGGGAGGGGCTACACCTTC.

The V call is TRBV10-3, the J call TRBJ1-4, with D unclear. Germline assignment: CDR1 ENHRY and CDR2 SYGVKD. Trimming took 8 bases from V and 1 from J, leaving 20 bases between them. This CDR3 has 17 amino acids. CDR3 region: CAISNREAAGTNEKLFF. The CDR3 DNA sequence: TGTGCCATCTCTAACCGGGAGGCCGCAGGAACTAATGAAAAACTGTTTTTT.

This rearrangement joins TRBV7-2 to TRBJ2-1, with D perhaps being TRBD1 or TRBD2 (5 bases each). V was shortened by 5 bases and J by 8 bases, with 16 bases between the two germline ends. The CDR3 consists of 14 residues. From germline, CDR1 is SGHTA and CDR2 FQGNSA. CDR3 bases: TGTGCCAGCAGCCCCCGGGGCGATTTTGATGAGCAGTTCTTC. Protein product: CASSPRGDFDEQFF. Together with reference TRBV7-2 and TRBJ2-1, the CDR3 gives the full variable domain: GAGVSQSPSNKVTEKGKDVELRCDPISGHTALYWYRQSLGQGLEFLIYFQGNSAPDKSGLPSDRFSAERTGGSVSTLTIQRTQQEDSAVYLCASSPRGDFDEQFFGPGTRLTVL.

This chain joins TRBV6-5 and TRBJ2-1; D remains ambiguous. CDR1 MNHEY and CDR2 SVGAGI come from the germline V gene. The CDR3 runs to 15 residues. V gave up 0 bases and J gave up 4 bases, with 10 bases separating them. The CDR3: CASSYSPDGYNEQFF. CDR3 nucleotide sequence: TGTGCCAGCAGTTACTCCCCGGACGGGTACAATGAGCAGTTCTTC.

This clone was seen just once. V gene TRBV11-2 combines with J gene TRBJ2-2; tentatively, D is TRBD1 (6 bases). Germline V CDR1 and CDR2: SGHAT, FQNNGV. V was pared by 5 bases and J by 2 bases, with 18 bases between. The CDR3 has 17 residues. The CDR3 spells CASSRSRRDTNTGELFF. CDR3 DNA: TGTGCCAGCAGCAGAAGCCGCCGGGACACCAACACCGGGGAGCTGTTTTTT.